These T cell receptor beta chains were read from a single sample in a study of shared clonotypes between healthy human individuals. This table comes from immunoSEQ multiplex PCR, and its TCRdb copy is limited to in-frame clones, with some not included. This repertoire shows about 800,000 clones, approximately 97% found once; its top ten account for approximately 0.2%. The sample was naive CD8+ T cells sorted from blood. The receptors here all came from a man aged 25-45 years in good health. Both conserved end residues are part of each CDR3. Fields, in order: J gene, clone size, V gene, D gene, CDR3 DNA, CDR3 protein. A D gene is named only where the DNA matches it firmly. Size tells how often a clone was seen (once, few, many) or the class of an expanded clone, and some rows leave it out.

j_gene: TRBJ1-1
abundance: .
v_gene: TRBV7-9
d_gene: .
CDR3nt: TGTGCCAGCAGCTCCCCCGACCGGACTTACGGAACTGAAGCTTTCTTT
CDR3aa: CASSSPDRTYGTEAFF

j_gene: TRBJ2-7
abundance: .
v_gene: TRBV4-1
d_gene: .
CDR3nt: TGCGCCAGCAGCCAAGCCGGGACTCCCTACGAGCAGTACTTC
CDR3aa: CASSQAGTPYEQYF

j_gene: TRBJ2-7
abundance: once
v_gene: TRBV7-9
d_gene: TRBD1
CDR3nt: TGTGCCAGCAGCTTAGAGGGACAGGGCTCCTACGAGCAGTACTTC
CDR3aa: CASSLEGQGSYEQYF

j_gene: TRBJ2-5
abundance: .
v_gene: TRBV27
d_gene: .
CDR3nt: TGTGCCAGCAGTCTTATTAGCAGCCAACAAGAGACCCAGTACTTC
CDR3aa: CASSLISSQQETQYF

j_gene: TRBJ2-1
abundance: .
v_gene: TRBV2
d_gene: TRBD2
CDR3nt: TGTGCCAGCAGTGGACTAGCGGGAGGGAGTAATGAGCAGTTCTTC
CDR3aa: CASSGLAGGSNEQFF

j_gene: TRBJ2-1
abundance: once
v_gene: TRBV5-1
d_gene: TRBD2
CDR3nt: TGCGCCAGCAGCTTTTCGCTAGCGGGACGAGACAATGAGCAGTTCTTC
CDR3aa: CASSFSLAGRDNEQFF

j_gene: TRBJ2-1
abundance: .
v_gene: TRBV2
d_gene: .
CDR3nt: TGTGCCAGCAGTGAGGCTACGCGTGAGCAGTTCTTC
CDR3aa: CASSEATREQFF

j_gene: TRBJ2-7
abundance: .
v_gene: TRBV15
d_gene: .
CDR3nt: TGTGCCACCAGCAGAGCTATTCGATCGAGGTCAAAATACGAGCAGTACTTC
CDR3aa: CATSRAIRSRSKYEQYF

j_gene: TRBJ2-7
abundance: .
v_gene: TRBV5-5
d_gene: .
CDR3nt: TGTGCCAGCAGCTTGGTTTTCGGAACCTACGAGCAGTACTTC
CDR3aa: CASSLVFGTYEQYF

j_gene: TRBJ2-3
abundance: .
v_gene: TRBV27
d_gene: .
CDR3nt: TGTGCCACCGGCACAGATACGCAGTATTTT
CDR3aa: CATGTDTQYF

j_gene: TRBJ2-7
abundance: .
v_gene: TRBV5-6
d_gene: TRBD1
CDR3nt: TGTGCCAGCAGCTTGGGGACAGGGGGCAACGAGCAGTACTTC
CDR3aa: CASSLGTGGNEQYF